The rows below give T cell receptor beta chains drawn from one sample of a study of metastatic and nonmetastatic thyroid tumors. TCRdb recomputed clones from the PCR reads via MiXCR. The sample holds fewer than 40,000 clones, roughly 20% seen once. Material: tumor tissue. The receptors were gathered from a male donor with papillary thyroid cancer or a benign thyroid nodule (not recorded which). Some clones in this sample may be carry-over from other donors' samples. Each CDR3 is given with its conserved first and last residue. The D gene is left open where the match is weak. Size tells how often a clone was seen (once, few, many) or the class of an expanded clone, and some rows leave it out.

NA TRBJ1-6 TRBV6-1 medium-sized TGTGCCAGCAGTGTCATAGAACAGGGTGATTCACCCCTCCACTTT CASSVIEQGDSPLHF
TRBD2 TRBJ2-1 TRBV24-1 many TGTGCCACCAGTGAAGCCCCCTCGAATAGCGGGAATAATGAGCAGTTCTTC CATSEAPSNSGNNEQFF
NA TRBJ2-1 TRBV20-1 many TGCAGTGCTAGAGTGGCCGGGGTACACAATGAGCAGTTCTTC CSARVAGVHNEQFF
NA TRBJ2-5 TRBV5-4 few TGTGCCAGCAAGGGCACGGACCAAGAGACCCAGTACTTC CASKGTDQETQYF
TRBD1 TRBJ2-7 TRBV6-2/TRBV6-3 few TGTGCCGCCCGGGGACAGACCTTAACCTACGAGCAGTACTTC CAARGQTLTYEQYF
TRBD2 TRBJ2-1 TRBV28 NA TGTGCCAGCAGACTAACTAGCGGATGGTTGTTCTTC CASRLTSGWLFF
NA TRBJ1-2 TRBV6-1 NA TGTGCCAGCAACGCAGGAAAGGCTGTCTATGGCTACAGCTTC CASNAGKAVYGYSF
TRBD2 TRBJ2-1 TRBV9 NA TGTGCCAGCAGCGTAGCTGTTGTGTACAGCGGGGTTAGGAATGAGCAGTTCTTC CASSVAVVYSGVRNEQFF
NA TRBJ2-3 TRBV10-2 many TGCGCCAGCAGTGAATATTGGTATTCGGCGCAGTATTTT CASSEYWYSAQYF
TRBD2 TRBJ2-2 TRBV7-2 few TGTGCCAGCAGCCTATCGGGACTATTGGACACCGGGGAGCTGTTTTTT CASSLSGLLDTGELFF
TRBD1 TRBJ1-5 TRBV12-3/TRBV12-4 NA TGTGCCAGCAGCGCGGGAAGGGGAGGGGGCAACAATCAGCCCCAGCATTTT CASSAGRGGGNNQPQHF
NA TRBJ2-1 TRBV20-1 NA TGCAGTGCTAGAAGGGACTTCCCCCTCGGACTTCAATACAATGAGCAGTTCTTC CSARRDFPLGLQYNEQFF
NA TRBJ2-4 TRBV14 many TGTGCCAGCAGCCAATATAGCGGAAACATTCAGTACTTC CASSQYSGNIQYF
NA TRBJ1-1 TRBV11-1 many TGTGCCAGCAGCTCAGATAGAGGAGGGAGTAACACTGAAGCTTTCTTT CASSSDRGGSNTEAFF
NA TRBJ1-2 TRBV12-3/TRBV12-4 NA TGTGCCAGCACCCCTAGGCCGGGGGCGGGTGGCTACACCTTC CASTPRPGAGGYTF
NA TRBJ2-7 TRBV20-1 NA TGCAGTGCTAGAGATTGGCGGACACGGGTCTACGAGCAGTACTTC CSARDWRTRVYEQYF
TRBD2 TRBJ2-1 TRBV10-2 NA TGCGCCAGCAGTCATAGCGGGAGTTCGTACAAAGAGCAGTTCTTC CASSHSGSSYKEQFF
TRBD2 TRBJ2-1 TRBV10-2 many TGCGCCAGCAGTCTGGTAGCGGGAGGGCCCTACAATGAGCAGTTCTTC CASSLVAGGPYNEQFF
NA TRBJ2-7 TRBV19 NA TGTGCCAGTAGTGAGGGCCTGGAGCAGTACTTC CASSEGLEQYF
NA TRBJ1-3 TRBV20-1 many TGCAGTGCTAGGGGTGGGCCCTCTGGAAACACCATATATTTT CSARGGPSGNTIYF
NA TRBJ2-1 TRBV7-2 many TGTGCCAGCAGCTTAGGTCCGGACAGCTCCTACAATGAGCAGTTCTTC CASSLGPDSSYNEQFF
NA TRBJ2-7 TRBV6-6 NA TGTGCCAGCAGTTACTCGATTGGCAGGAGCTCCTACGAGCAGTACTTC CASSYSIGRSSYEQYF
NA TRBJ1-2 TRBV2 NA TGTGCCAGCAGTGATCCCTGGCCAGAGACTATCTATGGCTACACCTTC CASSDPWPETIYGYTF
NA TRBJ2-2 TRBV28 many TGTGCCGGCAGTTTTATTCGGGTGACCGGGGAGCTGTTTTTT CAGSFIRVTGELFF
NA TRBJ1-2 TRBV19 many TGTGCCAGTAGTGACTGGACAGAGCTCTATGGCTACACCTTC CASSDWTELYGYTF
NA TRBJ1-1 TRBV7-8 NA TGTGCCAGCAGCCTACGGACGGACCAGGGGATGAACACTGAAGCTTTCTTT CASSLRTDQGMNTEAFF
NA TRBJ1-2 TRBV30 many TGTGCCTGGAGTGGGGGACGGTTTAACTATGGCTACACCTTC CAWSGGRFNYGYTF
TRBD1 TRBJ1-4 TRBV3-1 many TGTGCCAGCAGCCAAGATCCGGACAGGGGGTATGAAAAACTGTTTTTT CASSQDPDRGYEKLFF
NA TRBJ2-1 TRBV11-2 many TGTGCCAGCAGCTTAGTATCCGGGGCTAACTACAATGAGCAGTTCTTC CASSLVSGANYNEQFF
NA TRBJ2-1 TRBV6-1 NA TGTGCCAGCAGTCAATACGGGACTTTTAGTCTAGAGCAGTTCTTC CASSQYGTFSLEQFF
NA TRBJ2-3 TRBV6-4 many TGTGCCAGCAGTGACTCGACGGGGATTCTAACAGATACGCAGTATTTT CASSDSTGILTDTQYF
TRBD2 TRBJ2-5 TRBV12-5 many TGTGCTAGTGGTCCCAGACAGTCGCCGGGGGGGGAGACCCAGTACTTC CASGPRQSPGGETQYF
NA TRBJ1-4 TRBV6-5 few TGTGCCAGCAGTCAGGCGACCCGTGAAAAACTGTTTTTT CASSQATREKLFF
NA TRBJ2-2 TRBV6-1 many TGTGCCAGCGAGGGAACGGAAGACACCGGGGAGCTGTTTTTT CASEGTEDTGELFF
TRBD1 TRBJ1-5 TRBV4-2 many TGTGCCAGCAGCCAAGAGACAGGGGGCGGCCAGCCCCAGCATTTT CASSQETGGGQPQHF
TRBD2 TRBJ2-1 TRBV5-4 many TGTGCCAGCAGCTCGCCCCTGGCGGGAGGTGGGGAGCAGTTCTTC CASSSPLAGGGEQFF
NA TRBJ2-1 TRBV9 many TGTGCCAGCAGCGCGGACAGTTACCCCTACAATGAGCAGTTCTTC CASSADSYPYNEQFF
NA TRBJ1-1 TRBV5-6 many TGTGCCAGCAGCTTCCCCCAGGGTAGCACTGAAGCTTTCTTT CASSFPQGSTEAFF
NA TRBJ2-2 TRBV20-1 NA TGCAGTTCTAGATACAGGTGGGCCGGGGAGCTGTTTTTT CSSRYRWAGELFF
TRBD1 TRBJ1-1 TRBV7-9 many TGTGCCAGCGCCCGGACAGGTACGAACACTGAAGCTTTCTTT CASARTGTNTEAFF
TRBD1 TRBJ2-3 TRBV20-1 many TGCAGTGCTAGCCAGGGGGCAACAGATACGCAGTATTTT CSASQGATDTQYF
NA TRBJ1-1 TRBV28 NA TGTGCCAGCAGAGGGCCCAGGGGCACTGAAGCTTTCTTT CASRGPRGTEAFF
NA TRBJ1-2 TRBV7-8 many TGTGCCAGCAGCTGGACCATCCGGGCTGACTATGGCTACACCTTC CASSWTIRADYGYTF
NA TRBJ2-7 TRBV14 NA TGTGCCATCAGCCGGTACGGAGTGTCCTACGAGCAGTACTTC CAISRYGVSYEQYF
NA TRBJ2-7 TRBV6-1 NA TGTGCCAGCAGTAGCCGGGACGACGACTCCTACGAGCAGTACTTC CASSSRDDDSYEQYF
NA TRBJ2-1 TRBV19 few TGTGCCAGTAGCCCTGGGGTTAATGAGCAGTTCTTC CASSPGVNEQFF
TRBD1 TRBJ2-1 TRBV6-2/TRBV6-3 many TGTGCCAGCACGAGGACAGGGATTGAGCAGTTCTTC CASTRTGIEQFF